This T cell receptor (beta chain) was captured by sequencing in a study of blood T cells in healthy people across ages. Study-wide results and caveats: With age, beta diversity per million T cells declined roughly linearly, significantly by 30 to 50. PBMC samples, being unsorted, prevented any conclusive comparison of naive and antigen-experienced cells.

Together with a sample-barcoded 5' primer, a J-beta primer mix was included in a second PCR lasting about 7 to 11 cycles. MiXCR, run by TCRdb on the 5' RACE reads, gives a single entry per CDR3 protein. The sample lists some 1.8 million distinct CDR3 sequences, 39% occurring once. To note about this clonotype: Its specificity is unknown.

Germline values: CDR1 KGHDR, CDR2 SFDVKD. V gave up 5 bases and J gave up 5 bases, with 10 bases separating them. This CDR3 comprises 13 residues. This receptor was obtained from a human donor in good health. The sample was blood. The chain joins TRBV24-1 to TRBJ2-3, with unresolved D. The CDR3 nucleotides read TGTGCCACCAGTGCTTTACCGGGAGATACGCAGTATTTT. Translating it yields CATSALPGDTQYF.